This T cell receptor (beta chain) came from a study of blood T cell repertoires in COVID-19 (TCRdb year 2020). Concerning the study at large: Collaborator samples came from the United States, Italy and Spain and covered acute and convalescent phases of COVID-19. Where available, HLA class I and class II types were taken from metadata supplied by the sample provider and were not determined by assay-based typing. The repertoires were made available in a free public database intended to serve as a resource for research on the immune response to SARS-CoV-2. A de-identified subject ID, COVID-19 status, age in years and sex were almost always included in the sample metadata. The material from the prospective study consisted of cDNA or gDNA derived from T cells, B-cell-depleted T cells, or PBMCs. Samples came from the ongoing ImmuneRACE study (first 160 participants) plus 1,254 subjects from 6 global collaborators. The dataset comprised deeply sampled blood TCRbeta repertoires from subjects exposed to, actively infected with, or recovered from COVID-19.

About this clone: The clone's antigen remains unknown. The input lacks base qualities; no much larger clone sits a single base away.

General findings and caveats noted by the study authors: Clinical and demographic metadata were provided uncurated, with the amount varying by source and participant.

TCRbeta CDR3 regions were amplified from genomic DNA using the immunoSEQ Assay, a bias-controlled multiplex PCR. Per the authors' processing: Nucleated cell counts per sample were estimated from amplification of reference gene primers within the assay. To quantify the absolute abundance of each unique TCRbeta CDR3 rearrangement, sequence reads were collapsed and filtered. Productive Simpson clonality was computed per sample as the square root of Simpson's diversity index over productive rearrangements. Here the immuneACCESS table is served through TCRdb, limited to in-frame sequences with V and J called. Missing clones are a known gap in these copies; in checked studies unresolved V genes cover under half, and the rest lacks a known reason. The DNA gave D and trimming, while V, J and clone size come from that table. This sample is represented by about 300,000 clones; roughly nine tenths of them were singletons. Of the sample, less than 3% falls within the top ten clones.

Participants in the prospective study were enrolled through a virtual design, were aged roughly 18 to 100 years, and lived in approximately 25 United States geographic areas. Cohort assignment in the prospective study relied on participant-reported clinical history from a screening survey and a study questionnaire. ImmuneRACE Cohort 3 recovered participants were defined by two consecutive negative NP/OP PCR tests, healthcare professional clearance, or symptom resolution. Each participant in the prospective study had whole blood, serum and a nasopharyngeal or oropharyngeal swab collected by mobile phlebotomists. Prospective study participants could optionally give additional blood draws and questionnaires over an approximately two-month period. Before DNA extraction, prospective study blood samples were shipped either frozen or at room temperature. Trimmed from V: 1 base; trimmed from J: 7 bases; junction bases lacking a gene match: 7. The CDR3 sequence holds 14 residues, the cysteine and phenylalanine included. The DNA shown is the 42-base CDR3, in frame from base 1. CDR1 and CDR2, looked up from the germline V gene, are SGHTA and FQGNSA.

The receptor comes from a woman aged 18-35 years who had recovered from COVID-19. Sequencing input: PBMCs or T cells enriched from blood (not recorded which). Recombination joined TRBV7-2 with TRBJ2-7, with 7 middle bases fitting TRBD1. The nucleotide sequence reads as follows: TGTGCCAGCAGCTTAGAATACCGCAGGGGGGAGCAGTACTTC. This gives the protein CASSLEYRRGEQYF. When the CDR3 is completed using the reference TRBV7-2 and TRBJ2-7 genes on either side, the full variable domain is GAGVSQSPSNKVTEKGKDVELRCDPISGHTALYWYRQSLGQGLEFLIYFQGNSAPDKSGLPSDRFSAERTGGSVSTLTIQRTQQEDSAVYLCASSLEYRRGEQYFGPGTRLTVT.